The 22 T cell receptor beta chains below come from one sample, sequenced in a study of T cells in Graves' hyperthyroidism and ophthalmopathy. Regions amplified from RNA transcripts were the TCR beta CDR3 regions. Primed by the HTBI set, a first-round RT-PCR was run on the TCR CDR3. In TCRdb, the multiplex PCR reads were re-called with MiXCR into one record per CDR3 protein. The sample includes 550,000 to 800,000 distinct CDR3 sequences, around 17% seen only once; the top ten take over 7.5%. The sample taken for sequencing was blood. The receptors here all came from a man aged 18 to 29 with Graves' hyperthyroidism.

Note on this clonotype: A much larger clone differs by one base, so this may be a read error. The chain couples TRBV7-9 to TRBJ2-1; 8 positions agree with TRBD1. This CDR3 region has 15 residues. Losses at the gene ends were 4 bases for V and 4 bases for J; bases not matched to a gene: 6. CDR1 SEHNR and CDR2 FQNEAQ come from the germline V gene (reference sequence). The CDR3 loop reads CASSSTGEHYNEQFF. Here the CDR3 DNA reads TGTGCCAGCAGCTCGACAGGGGAGCATTACAATGAGCAGTTCTTC.

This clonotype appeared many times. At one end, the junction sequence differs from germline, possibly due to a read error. In DNA form, the CDR3 reads TGTGCCAGCAGTTTAATAGGGAGCTCCTACGAGCAGTACTTC. Translated: CASSLIGSSYEQYF. The rearrangement joins TRBV5-1 to TRBJ2-7; perhaps TRBD2 as D (5 bases). CDR1 and CDR2 from the germline V gene are SGHRS and YFSETQ. CDR3 length equals 14 residues.

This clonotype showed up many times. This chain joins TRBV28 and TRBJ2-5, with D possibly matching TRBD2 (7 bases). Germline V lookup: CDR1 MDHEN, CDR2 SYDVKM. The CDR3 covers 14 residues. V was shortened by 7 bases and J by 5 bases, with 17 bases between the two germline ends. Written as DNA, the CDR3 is TGTGCCAGCACCAGGGGCGGGAGTGGGGAGACCCAGTACTTC. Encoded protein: CASTRGGSGETQYF.

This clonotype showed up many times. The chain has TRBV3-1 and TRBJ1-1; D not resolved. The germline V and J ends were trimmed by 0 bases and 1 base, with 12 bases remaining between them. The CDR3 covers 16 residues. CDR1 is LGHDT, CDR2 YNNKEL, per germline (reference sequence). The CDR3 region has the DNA TGTGCCAGCAGCCAAGATGGCGAGGGCCAGAACACTGAAGCTTTCTTT. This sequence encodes CASSQDGEGQNTEAFF. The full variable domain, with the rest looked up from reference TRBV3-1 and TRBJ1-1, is DTAVSQTPKYLVTQMGNDKSIKCEQNLGHDTMYWYKQDSKKFLKIMFSYNNKELIINETVPNRFSPKSPDKAHLNLHINSLELGDSAVYFCASSQDGEGQNTEAFFGQGTRLTVV.

Here the CDR3 reads CASSLLEDTEAFF. The CDR3 region has the DNA TGCGCCAGCAGCCTCCTGGAGGACACTGAAGCTTTCTTT. This chain links TRBV5-1 with TRBJ1-1; no firm D call. V gave up 4 bases and J gave up 3 bases, with 10 bases separating them. The CDR3 contains 13 residues. CDR1 is SGHRS, CDR2 YFSETQ, per germline. Complete variable domain (other parts from reference TRBV5-1 and TRBJ1-1): KAGVTQTPRYLIKTRGQQVTLSCSPISGHRSVSWYQQTPGQGLQFLFEYFSETQRNKGNFPGRFSGRQFSNSRSEMNVSTLELGDSALYLCASSLLEDTEAFFGQGTRLTVV.

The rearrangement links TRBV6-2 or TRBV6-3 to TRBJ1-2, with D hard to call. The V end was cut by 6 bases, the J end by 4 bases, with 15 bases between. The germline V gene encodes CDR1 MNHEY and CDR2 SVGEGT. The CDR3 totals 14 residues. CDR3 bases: TGTGCCAGCAGCCCCACGACTGTCTCCTATGGCTACACCTTC. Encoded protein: CASSPTTVSYGYTF.

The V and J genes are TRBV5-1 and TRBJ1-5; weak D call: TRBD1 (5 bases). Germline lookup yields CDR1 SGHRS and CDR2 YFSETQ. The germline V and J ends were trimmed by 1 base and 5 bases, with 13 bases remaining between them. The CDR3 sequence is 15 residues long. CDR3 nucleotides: TGCGCCAGCAGCTTGAATCCGGGGGAATATCAGCCCCAGCATTTT. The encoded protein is CASSLNPGEYQPQHF.

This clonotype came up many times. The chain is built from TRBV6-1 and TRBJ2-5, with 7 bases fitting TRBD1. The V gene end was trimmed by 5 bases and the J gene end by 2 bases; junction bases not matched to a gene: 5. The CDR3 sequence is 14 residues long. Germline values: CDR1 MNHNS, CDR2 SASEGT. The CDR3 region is CASSYDRVQETQYF. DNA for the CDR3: TGTGCCAGCAGTTATGACAGGGTTCAAGAGACCCAGTACTTC.

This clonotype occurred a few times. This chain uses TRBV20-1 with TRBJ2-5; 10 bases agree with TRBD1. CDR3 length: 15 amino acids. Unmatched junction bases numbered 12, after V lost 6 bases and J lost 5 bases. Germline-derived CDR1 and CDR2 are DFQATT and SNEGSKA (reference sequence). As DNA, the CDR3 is TGCAGTGCCCGCATGACAGGGGGCGCCGGGGAGACCCAGTACTTC. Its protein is CSARMTGGAGETQYF.

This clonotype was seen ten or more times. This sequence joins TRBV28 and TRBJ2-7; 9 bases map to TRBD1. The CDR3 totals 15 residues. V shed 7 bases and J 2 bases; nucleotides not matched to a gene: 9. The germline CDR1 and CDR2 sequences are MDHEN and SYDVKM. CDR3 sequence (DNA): TGTGCCAGCATCCCCGGGGACAGGGAGCCCTACGAGCAGTACTTC. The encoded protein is CASIPGDREPYEQYF. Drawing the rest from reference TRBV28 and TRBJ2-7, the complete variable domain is DVKVTQSSRYLVKRTGEKVFLECVQDMDHENMFWYRQDPGLGLRLIYFSYDVKMKEKGDIPEGYSVSREKKERFSLILESASTNQTSMYLCASIPGDREPYEQYFGPGTRLTVT.

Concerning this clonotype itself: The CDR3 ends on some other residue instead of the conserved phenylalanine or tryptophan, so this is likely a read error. The CDR3 sequence: CSARDGQFPYNEQFL. DNA of the CDR3: TGCAGTGCTAGAGATGGACAATTTCCCTACAATGAGCAGTTCTTA. This chain joins TRBV20-1 and TRBJ2-1; TRBD1 might be the D (5 bases). This CDR3 has 15 residues. The ends were cut back, 0 bases at V and 2 bases at J, with 11 bases in the middle. The germline CDR1 and CDR2 sequences are DFQATT and SNEGSKA (reference sequence).

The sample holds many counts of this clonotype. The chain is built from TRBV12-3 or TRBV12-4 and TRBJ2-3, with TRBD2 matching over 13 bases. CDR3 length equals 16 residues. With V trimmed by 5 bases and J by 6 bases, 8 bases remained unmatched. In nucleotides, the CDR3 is TGTGCCAGCAGTCGGCGACTAGCGGGAGGCAAGGATACGCAGTATTTT. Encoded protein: CASSRRLAGGKDTQYF.

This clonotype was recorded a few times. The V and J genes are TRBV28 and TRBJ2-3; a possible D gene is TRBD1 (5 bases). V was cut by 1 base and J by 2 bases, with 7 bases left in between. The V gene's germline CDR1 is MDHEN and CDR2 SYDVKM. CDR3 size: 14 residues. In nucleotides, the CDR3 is TGTGCCAGCAGTTTATTCAGGGCCACAGATACGCAGTATTTT. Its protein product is CASSLFRATDTQYF.

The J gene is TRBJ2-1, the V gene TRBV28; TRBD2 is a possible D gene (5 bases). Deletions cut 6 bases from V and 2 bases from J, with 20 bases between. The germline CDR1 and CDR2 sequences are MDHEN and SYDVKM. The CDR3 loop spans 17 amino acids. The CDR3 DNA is TGTGCCAGCAGCTTAGGCGGGCAGAGAACGACCTACAATGAGCAGTTCTTC. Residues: CASSLGGQRTTYNEQFF.

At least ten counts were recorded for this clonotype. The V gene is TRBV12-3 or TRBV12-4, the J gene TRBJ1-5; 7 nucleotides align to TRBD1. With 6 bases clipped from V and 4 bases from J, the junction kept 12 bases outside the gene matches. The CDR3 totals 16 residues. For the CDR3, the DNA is TGTGCCAGCAGACCCGGGCCAGGGGGAGGGAATCAGCCCCAGCATTTT. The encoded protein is CASRPGPGGGNQPQHF.

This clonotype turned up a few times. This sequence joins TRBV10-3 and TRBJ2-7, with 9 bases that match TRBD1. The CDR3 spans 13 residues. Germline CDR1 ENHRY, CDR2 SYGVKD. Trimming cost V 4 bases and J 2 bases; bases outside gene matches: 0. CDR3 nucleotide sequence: TGTGCCATCAGTGGGGACAGGGCCTACGAGCAGTACTTC. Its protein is CAISGDRAYEQYF.

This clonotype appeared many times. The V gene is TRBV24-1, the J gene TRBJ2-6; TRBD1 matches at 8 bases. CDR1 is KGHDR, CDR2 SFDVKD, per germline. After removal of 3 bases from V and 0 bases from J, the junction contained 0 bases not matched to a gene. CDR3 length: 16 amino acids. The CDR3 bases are TGTGCCACCAGTGATACAGGGGGCTCTGGGGCCAACGTCCTGACTTTC. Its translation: CATSDTGGSGANVLTF.

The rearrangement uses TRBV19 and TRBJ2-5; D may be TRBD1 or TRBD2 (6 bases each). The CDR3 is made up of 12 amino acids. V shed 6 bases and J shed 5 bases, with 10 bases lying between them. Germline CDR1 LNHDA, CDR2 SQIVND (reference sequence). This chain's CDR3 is CASRGGWETQYF. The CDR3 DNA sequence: TGTGCCAGTAGGGGGGGCTGGGAGACCCAGTACTTC. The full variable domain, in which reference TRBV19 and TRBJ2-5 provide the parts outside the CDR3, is DGGITQSPKYLFRKEGQNVTLSCEQNLNHDAMYWYRQDPGQGLRLIYYSQIVNDFQKGDIAEGYSVSREKKESFPLTVTSAQKNPTAFYLCASRGGWETQYFGPGTRLLVL.

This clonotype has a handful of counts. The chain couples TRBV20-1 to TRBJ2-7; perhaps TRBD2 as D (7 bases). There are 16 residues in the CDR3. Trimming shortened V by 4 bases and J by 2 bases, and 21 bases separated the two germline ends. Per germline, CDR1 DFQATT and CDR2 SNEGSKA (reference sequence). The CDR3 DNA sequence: TGCAGTGCTAAGAGGAGGGGGGCGGGAGAGGCCTACGAGCAGTACTTC. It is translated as CSAKRRGAGEAYEQYF.

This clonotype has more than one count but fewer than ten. The CDR3 coding sequence is TGCGCCAGCAGAGGGGGGGCAAAGTTAGATACGCAGTATTTT. Protein product: CASRGGAKLDTQYF. The chain has TRBV5-1 and TRBJ2-3, with D possibly being TRBD2 (7 bases). The CDR3 sequence is 14 residues long. The V end lost 5 bases, the J end lost 5 bases, and 15 bases lay between the germline ends. Germline V gene sequence: CDR1 SGHRS, CDR2 YFSETQ.

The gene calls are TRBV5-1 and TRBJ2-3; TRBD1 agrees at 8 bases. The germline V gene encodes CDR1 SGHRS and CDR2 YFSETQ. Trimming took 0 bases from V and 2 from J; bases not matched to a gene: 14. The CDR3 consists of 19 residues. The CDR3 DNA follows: TGCGCCAGCAGCTTGGAGGGGGCCCCCAACAGGGGGTTCACAGATACGCAGTATTTT. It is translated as CASSLEGAPNRGFTDTQYF.

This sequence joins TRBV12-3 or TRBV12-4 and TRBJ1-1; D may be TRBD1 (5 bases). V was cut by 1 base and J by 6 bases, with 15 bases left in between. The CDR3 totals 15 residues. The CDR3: CASSLDGRAISEAFF. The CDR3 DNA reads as TGTGCCAGCAGTTTAGATGGCAGGGCTATATCTGAAGCTTTCTTT.